The 32 T cell receptor beta chains reported below all come from one sample, sequenced in a study of tumor and adjacent non-tumor tissue in lung cancer. A modified ARM-PCR protocol with three rounds of nested PCR amplified TCRbeta. TCRdb reprocessed the multiplex PCR reads via MiXCR and lists one record per CDR3 protein. The sample records approximately 90,000 distinct CDR3 sequences, roughly 62% being singletons. No cell sorting was done before RNA was extracted from the tissue. Sequenced material: lung tumor tissue. These receptors originate from a man in his 70s with non-small cell lung cancer.

This clonotype was seen ten or more times. The genes are TRBV6-6 and TRBJ2-3; D ambiguous. CDR3 size: 16 residues. Germline lookup yields CDR1 MNHNY and CDR2 SVGAGI (reference sequence). With 6 bases removed from V and 4 bases from J, the gap between germline ends came to 20 bases. As DNA, the CDR3 is TGTGCCAGCAGACCCCGGACGGGTGCTGGGGCAGATACGCAGTATTTT. It yields the protein CASRPRTGAGADTQYF.

With regard to this clonotype: The CDR3 does not close with the conserved phenylalanine or tryptophan, likely indicating a read error. The chain links TRBV11-2 to TRBJ2-5, with 9 bases matching TRBD2. Germline assignment: CDR1 SGHAT and CDR2 FQNNGV. The CDR3 totals 17 residues. The CDR3 nucleotides read TGTGCTAGCAGCTTAGGGGCTAGCGGGATGGTCGTGGAGACCCAGTACTCC. It codes for CASSLGASGMVVETQYS.

This clonotype has a handful of counts. This may come from a read error, since a much larger clone is one base off. The gene calls are TRBV29-1 and TRBJ2-1; 9 nucleotides agree with TRBD1. The CDR3 is 16 residues long. The trim removed 7 bases at V and 6 bases at J, leaving 16 bases unmatched. Germline V lookup: CDR1 SQVTM, CDR2 ANQGSEA. The DNA for the CDR3 is TGCAGCGCTGGGTCCGGGACAGGGACCCTCGGCAATGAGCAGTTCTTC. Translation: CSAGSGTGTLGNEQFF.

This clonotype was found a few times. A much larger clone is a single base away; this may be a read error. The final CDR3 position lacks the conserved phenylalanine or tryptophan, pointing to a likely read error. This chain links TRBV6-5 with TRBJ2-5; a possible D gene is TRBD2 (6 bases). Trimming cost V 7 bases and J 7 bases, with 13 bases left between them. The germline V gene has CDR1 MNHEY and CDR2 SVGAGI. This CDR3 region has 12 residues. The CDR3 DNA is TGTGCCAGCACCGGCCCCGGGGGGACCCAGTACTTA. Residues: CASTGPGGTQYL.

Comments on this clonotype: Its ends do not fully match the called genes, so a read error is possible. The rearrangement links TRBV12-3 or TRBV12-4 to TRBJ2-2; tentatively, D is TRBD1 or TRBD2 (5 bases each). The CDR3 totals 14 residues. The CDR3 loop reads CASSWQGRAGELSF. The CDR3 coding sequence is TGTGCCAGCAGTTGGCAGGGAAGGGCCGGGGAGCTGTCTTTT.

Many counts were recorded for this clonotype. The chain links TRBV5-1 to TRBJ2-3; 11 nucleotides agree with TRBD2. With 1 base clipped from V and 4 bases from J, the junction kept 5 bases outside the gene matches. The CDR3 loop spans 16 amino acids. Germline V lookup: CDR1 SGHRS, CDR2 YFSETQ. CDR3 residues: CASSLLLAGVADTQYF. The CDR3 nucleotides read TGCGCCAGCAGCTTGTTACTAGCGGGAGTAGCAGATACGCAGTATTTT.

This sequence joins TRBV18 and TRBJ2-3; TRBD2 matches 10 bases. CDR3 length: 18 amino acids. The V and J ends lost 4 bases and 1 base, in that order; junction bases with no gene match: 11. CDR1 and CDR2 (germline): KGHSH, LQKENI. This CDR3 is CASSLPSGSVKGTDTQYF. CDR3 nucleotides: TGTGCCAGCTCACTCCCTAGCGGGAGTGTCAAGGGCACAGATACGCAGTATTTT.

The rearrangement links TRBV4-2 to TRBJ2-7; D might be TRBD2 (6 bases). Between the trimmed V and J ends, which lost 6 bases and 2 bases, there was a span of 17 bases. This CDR3 region has 15 residues. Germline lookup yields CDR1 LGHNA and CDR2 YNFKEQ. The CDR3 DNA sequence: TGTGCCAGCAGACTAGTGTCTAGCGAACCCTACGAGCAGTACTTC. Translating it yields CASRLVSSEPYEQYF.

With respect to this clonotype: This CDR3 fails to terminate in the conserved phenylalanine or tryptophan, so it likely reflects a read error. The V gene is TRBV11-2, the J gene TRBJ1-5; unclear D gene. Looked up from germline, CDR1 is SGHAT and CDR2 is FQNNGV. The CDR3 covers 14 residues. CDR3 bases: TGTGCCAGGAGCTTAGATGCGGGGAACCAGCCCCAGCATTCT. It specifies CARSLDAGNQPQHS.

To note about this clonotype: One base away lies a much larger clone, so this may be a sequencing read error. As the CDR3 is not closed by the conserved phenylalanine or tryptophan, this likely results from a read error. The V call is TRBV7-9, the J call TRBJ2-7; D remains ambiguous. CDR1 and CDR2 (germline): SEHNR, FQNEAQ (reference sequence). This CDR3 is 11 amino acids long. Trimming left V 3 bases short and J 5 bases short, with 5 bases between. In DNA, the CDR3 is TGTGCCAGCAGCTTTTTTGACGAGCAGTACTAC. Protein product: CASSFFDEQYY.

This clonotype was seen once. One junction end does not reproduce the germline sequence, and a read error may be involved. This chain links TRBV20-1 with TRBJ2-4; 7 bases line up with TRBD1. The CDR3 is 14 residues long. Germline-derived CDR1 and CDR2 are DFQATT and SNEGSKA (reference sequence). CDR3 nucleotide sequence: TGCAATGCTAAGGGGGCGGGTTCCAAAAACATTCAGTACTTC. Translated: CNAKGAGSKNIQYF.

As DNA, the CDR3 is TGCAGCGTTGGACAAGGGGTACTCTACGAGCAGTACTTC. It yields the protein CSVGQGVLYEQYF. The rearrangement uses TRBV29-1 and TRBJ2-7; D may be TRBD1 (5 bases). The germline V and J ends were trimmed by 4 bases and 3 bases, with 13 bases remaining between them. The CDR3 runs 13 residues. Germline CDR1 is SQVTM and CDR2 is ANQGSEA.

To note about this clonotype: With a much larger clone just one base away, this may be a read error. The V call is TRBV6-6, the J call TRBJ1-2; perhaps TRBD1 as D (6 bases). Trimming removed 6 bases at V and 6 bases at J, with 20 bases between. Germline V lookup: CDR1 MNHNY, CDR2 SVGAGI (reference sequence). CDR3 length equals 15 residues. The DNA for the CDR3 is TGTGCCAGCAGACACCCTGCCAGGGGCGGTCATGGCTACACCTTC. Protein sequence: CASRHPARGGHGYTF.

The sample holds many counts of this clonotype. V is TRBV6-1 and J is TRBJ2-7; D ambiguous. Germline V gene sequence: CDR1 MNHNS, CDR2 SASEGT. The CDR3 consists of 11 residues. V lost 8 bases to trimming and J lost 2 bases, with 7 bases between them. The CDR3 bases are TGTGCCAGCGACTGGGCCTACGAGCAGTACTTC. This codes for CASDWAYEQYF.

This clonotype was found a few times. V and J are TRBV20-1 and TRBJ2-7, with TRBD2 matching 8 bases. V was pared by 0 bases and J by 0 bases, with 7 bases of the junction left unmatched. CDR3 length: 16 residues. In germline, CDR1 is DFQATT, CDR2 SNEGSKA (reference sequence). CDR3 sequence (DNA): TGCAGTGCTAGAGATCGGGAGGGACTAGTCTCCTACGAGCAGTACTTC. Its protein is CSARDREGLVSYEQYF.

Note on this clonotype: A single base separates this from a much larger clone, so it may be a read error. The chain links TRBV28 to TRBJ2-4; D is perhaps TRBD2 (5 bases). The V end was cut by 4 bases, the J end by 14 bases, with 24 bases between. The CDR3 runs 15 residues. Germline assignment: CDR1 MDHEN and CDR2 SYDVKM. CDR3 DNA sequence: TGTGCCAGCAGTTCCCCATTGGGAGCGGCTGGTTTAAAGTACTTC. This translates into CASSSPLGAAGLKYF.

This clonotype was found many times. The chain has TRBV6-1 and TRBJ2-6; D not resolved. The CDR3 is 15 residues long. In germline, CDR1 is MNHNS, CDR2 SASEGT. Trimming stripped 2 bases from V and 2 bases from J, with 7 bases between. This CDR3 is CASSEKLTGANVLTF. The CDR3 coding sequence is TGTGCCAGCAGTGAAAAGCTTACTGGGGCCAACGTCCTGACTTTC.

On this clonotype: The junction differs from germline at one of its ends, possibly a read error. This rearrangement joins TRBV6-6 to TRBJ1-2; no firm D call. Germline V gene data show CDR1 as MNHNY and CDR2 as SVGAGI (reference sequence). The CDR3 contains 12 residues. As DNA, the CDR3 is TGTGCCAGCAGTTGGAACGTGGATGGCCACACCTTC. Amino acids: CASSWNVDGHTF.

As to this clonotype: The conserved closing phenylalanine or tryptophan is absent in this CDR3, likely reflecting a read error. V usage is TRBV11-2 and J usage is TRBJ2-7, with D perhaps TRBD1 (6 bases). This CDR3 spans 12 amino acids. The V gene's germline CDR1 is SGHAT and CDR2 FQNNGV. CDR3 sequence reads: CDSSPTGYEQYI. Here the CDR3 DNA reads TGTGACAGCAGCCCAACAGGGTACGAGCAGTACATC.

This clonotype occurred a few times. V and J are TRBV5-1 and TRBJ2-5; D ambiguous. V lost 0 bases and J lost 4, with 10 bases in between. This CDR3 is built from 14 residues. Germline V gene data show CDR1 as SGHRS and CDR2 as YFSETQ. This chain's CDR3 is CASSLVSARETQYF. Here the CDR3 DNA reads TGCGCCAGCAGCTTGGTTAGTGCTAGAGAGACCCAGTACTTC.

Points on this clonotype: Relative to the germline gene, one junction end is altered; a read error may explain this. The rearrangement uses TRBV29-1 and TRBJ2-7; D ambiguous. From germline, CDR1 is SQVTM and CDR2 ANQGSEA. The length of the CDR3 is 13 residues. This CDR3 is CNVESPASYEQYF. CDR3 nucleotide sequence: TGCAACGTTGAGTCCCCCGCATCCTACGAGCAATACTTC.

As concerns this clonotype: The missing conserved phenylalanine or tryptophan at the end of this CDR3 makes a read error likely. The gene calls are TRBV25-1 and TRBJ2-1, with D possibly matching TRBD1 (5 bases). The CDR3 is made up of 19 amino acids. V lost 2 bases and J lost 0, with 20 bases in between. CDR1 and CDR2 from the germline V gene are MGHDK and SYGVNS. DNA of the CDR3: TGTGCCAGCAGTGAAGTTGGGGCAGGGCCTGCACCCTCCTACAATGAGCAGTTCTCC. Protein: CASSEVGAGPAPSYNEQFS.

The genes are TRBV20-1 and TRBJ2-5; no reliable D call. This CDR3 has 14 amino acids. Trimming cost V 6 bases and J 5 bases, with 19 bases left between them. The V gene's germline CDR1 is DFQATT and CDR2 SNEGSKA (reference sequence). CDR3 sequence reads: CSALNPLLGETQYF. CDR3 sequence (DNA): TGCAGTGCCCTGAACCCGTTACTGGGGGAGACCCAGTACTTC.

As concerns this clonotype: One junction end disagrees with the germline gene, perhaps due to a read error. The chain links TRBV29-1 to TRBJ2-5; a possible D gene is TRBD2 (6 bases). CDR1 is SQVTM, CDR2 ANQGSEA, per germline. CDR3 length: 12 residues. The CDR3 loop is CSVLILRETQYF. For the CDR3, the DNA is TGCAGCGTTCTTATCCTCCGGGAGACCCAATACTTC.

Only a few counts were recorded for this clonotype. The V call is TRBV21-1, the J call TRBJ2-5; TRBD1 is the table's D call, not checked against the DNA. TRBV21-1 is labeled a pseudogene. This CDR3 region has 15 residues. The CDR3 loop is CASSKAAPGTETQYF. The CDR3 coding sequence is TGTGCCAGCAGCAAAGCCGCGCCAGGTACAGAGACCCAGTACTTC.

Concerning this clonotype: One junction end does not reproduce the germline sequence, and a read error may be involved. V gene TRBV13 combines with J gene TRBJ1-1; D unresolved. CDR3 length: 15 amino acids. Germline values: CDR1 PRHDT, CDR2 FYEKMQ (reference sequence). The CDR3 coding sequence is TGTGCCAGCAGCTACCGAGACTCCCCAACCAATGAAGTTTTCTTT. Translation gives CASSYRDSPTNEVFF.

The genes are TRBV7-8 and TRBJ1-3; the D gene is possibly TRBD1 (5 bases). Trimming removed 0 bases at V and 4 bases at J, with 13 bases between. Looked up from germline, CDR1 is SGHVS and CDR2 is FQNEAQ. This CDR3 comprises 16 residues. The CDR3 here is CASSLAPRGVGNTIYF. As DNA, the CDR3 is TGTGCCAGCAGCTTAGCGCCCCGGGGCGTAGGAAACACCATATATTTT.

This clonotype was recorded many times. V gene TRBV6-5 combines with J gene TRBJ1-1; D may be TRBD1 (5 bases). The CDR3 is made up of 13 amino acids. V lost 10 bases and J lost 3, with 15 bases in between. CDR1 is MNHEY and CDR2 is SVGAGI in the germline V gene. CDR3 nucleotide sequence: TGTGCCACTACGACCAGGGAAGACACTGAAGCTTTCTTT. Encoded protein: CATTTREDTEAFF.

This clonotype showed up just once. The chain employs TRBV28 and TRBJ2-1; the match to TRBD1 covers 7 bases. This CDR3 is built from 15 residues. Unmatched junction bases numbered 10, after V lost 6 bases and J lost 5 bases. The germline V gene has CDR1 MDHEN and CDR2 SYDVKM. In DNA form, the CDR3 reads TGTGCCAGCAGCGACAGGGCCTATCCTAACAATGAGCAGTTCTTC. It encodes CASSDRAYPNNEQFF.

This clonotype was counted many times. The chain links TRBV6-2 or TRBV6-3 to TRBJ1-4; no definite D call. CDR3 length: 15 residues. From germline, CDR1 is MNHEY and CDR2 SVGEGT. Trimming removed 6 bases from V and 5 bases from J, with 16 bases in between. CDR3 in amino acids: CASSKDGKLNEKLFF. Here the CDR3 DNA reads TGTGCCAGCAGCAAGGATGGGAAGCTAAATGAAAAACTGTTTTTT.

A note on this clonotype: The conserved phenylalanine or tryptophan normally closing the CDR3 is absent here, so this likely arose from a read error. The chain has TRBV11-2 and TRBJ2-7; D unclear. The CDR3 loop spans 13 amino acids. The germline V gene has CDR1 SGHAT and CDR2 FQNNGV. For the CDR3, the DNA is TGTGCCAGCAGCTCCCGACGGATCTACGAACAGTACTTA. This gives the protein CASSSRRIYEQYL.

This clonotype is a singleton in its sample. A much larger clone is a single base away; this may be a read error. J is TRBJ2-5 and V is TRBV28; the match to TRBD2 covers 14 bases. The junction had 10 bases not matched to a gene; V was cut back by 10 bases and J by 9 bases. Germline V gene sequence: CDR1 MDHEN, CDR2 SYDVKM. This CDR3 has 14 residues. CDR3 sequence: CAIRTSGGNLAQYF. The CDR3 bases are TGTGCCATCCGGACTAGCGGGGGGAATTTGGCCCAGTACTTC.